Described below is a single TCR beta chain sequence and its context. The record originates from a study of blood T cell repertoires in COVID-19. Looking at the study overall: Sources were T cells, B-cell-depleted T cells, or PBMCs; the material itself was cDNA or gDNA.

CDR3 length: 12 amino acids. Per the germline V gene, CDR1 is LNHNV and CDR2 is YYDKDF (reference sequence). Trimming left V 0 bases short and J 14 bases short, with 11 bases between. Original data processing: Nucleated cell number was recorded as an estimate derived from reference gene primer amplification. Sequenced by immunoSEQ multiplex PCR; TCRdb stores in-frame clones only, minus some. For V, J and clone size, that table is used; D and trimming come from the DNA. The repertoire holds a few hundred thousand clones, with about 88% as singletons. Specimen: peripheral blood. This rearrangement joins TRBV15 to TRBJ1-5, with a possible D match to TRBD1 (5 bases). This sequence originates from a woman aged 55 to 70 with acute or convalescent COVID-19. The CDR3 DNA follows: TGTGCCACCAGCAGAGATAGGGGCAGGGAGCATTTT. Translation: CATSRDRGREHF.